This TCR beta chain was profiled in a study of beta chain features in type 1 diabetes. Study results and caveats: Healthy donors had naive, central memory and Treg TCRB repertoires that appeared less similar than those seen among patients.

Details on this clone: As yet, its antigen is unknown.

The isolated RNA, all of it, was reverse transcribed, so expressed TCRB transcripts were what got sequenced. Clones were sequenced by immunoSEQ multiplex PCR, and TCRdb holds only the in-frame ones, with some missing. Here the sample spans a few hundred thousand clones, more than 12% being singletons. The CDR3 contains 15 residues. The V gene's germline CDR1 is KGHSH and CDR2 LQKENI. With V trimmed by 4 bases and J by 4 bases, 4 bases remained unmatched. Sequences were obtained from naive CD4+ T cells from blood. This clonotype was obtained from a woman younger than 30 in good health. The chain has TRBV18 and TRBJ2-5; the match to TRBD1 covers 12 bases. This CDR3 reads CASSLGTGGRETQYF. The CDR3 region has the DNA TGTGCCAGCTCACTTGGGACAGGGGGCCGAGAGACCCAGTACTTC.